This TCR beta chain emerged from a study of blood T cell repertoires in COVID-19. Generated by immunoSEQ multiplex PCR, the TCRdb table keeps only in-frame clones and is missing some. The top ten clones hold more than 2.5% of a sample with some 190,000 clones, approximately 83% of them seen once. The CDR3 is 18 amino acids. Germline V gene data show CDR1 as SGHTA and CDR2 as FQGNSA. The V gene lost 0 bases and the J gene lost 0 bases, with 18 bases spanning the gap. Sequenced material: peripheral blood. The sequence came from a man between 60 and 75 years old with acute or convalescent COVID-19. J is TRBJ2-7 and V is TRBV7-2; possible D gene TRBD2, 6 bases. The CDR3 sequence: CASSLALQVSGLSYEQYF. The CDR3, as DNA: TGTGCCAGCAGCTTAGCGTTGCAGGTTAGCGGCCTCTCCTACGAGCAGTACTTC. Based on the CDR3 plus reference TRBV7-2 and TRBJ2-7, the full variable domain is GAGVSQSPSNKVTEKGKDVELRCDPISGHTALYWYRQSLGQGLEFLIYFQGNSAPDKSGLPSDRFSAERTGGSVSTLTIQRTQQEDSAVYLCASSLALQVSGLSYEQYFGPGTRLTVT.